Listed here are 24 T cell receptor beta chains from one sample, sequenced in a study of Ad26.COV2.S vaccination and SARS-CoV-2 variants (dated by TCRdb to 2020 to 2022). The sample's treatment or condition, from its label and the paper: some 20 received Ad26.COV2.S at low or high dose, single or two shots; roughly 5 received placebo; per-sample allocation not given. Repertoires of vaccine and placebo recipients were sequenced from samples collected on day 63 after the first injection. Libraries were constructed by the immunoSEQ multiplex PCR assay. TCRdb limited this immuneACCESS table to in-frame rearrangements with V and J called. A share of clones is missing; checked studies link under half to unresolved V genes, and the rest is unexplained. Within this sample are roughly 350,000 clones, with approximately 86% of them counted one time only. The ten largest clones capture around 11% of the sample.

This material consisted of peripheral blood, taken in a trial of Ad26.COV2.S vaccine versus placebo. These receptors all come from a person aged 18-60 years who received the Ad26.COV2.S COVID-19 vaccine or a placebo.

This chain uses TRBV4-3 with TRBJ2-1; TRBD2 matches 12 bases. Germline V gene data show CDR1 as LGHNA and CDR2 as YSLEER. The CDR3 covers 18 residues. The ends lost 4 bases at V and 10 bases at J; junction bases unmatched: 17. The CDR3 DNA reads as TGCGCCAGCAGCCGCGGGGCTAGCGGGGGGGCCAATCAAGGCGAGCAGTTCTTC. Its translation is CASSRGASGGANQGEQFF.

CDR3 loop: CASSLYDQGEQYF. In nucleotides, the CDR3 is TGTGCCAGCAGTTTATATGACCAGGGGGAGCAGTACTTC. The V gene is TRBV27, the J gene TRBJ2-7; weak D call: TRBD1 (6 bases). Trimming removed 1 base at V and 7 bases at J, with 11 bases between. CDR1 MNHEY and CDR2 SMNVEV come from the germline V gene (reference sequence). This CDR3 comprises 13 residues.

The chain combines TRBV12-3 or TRBV12-4 with TRBJ1-6; D is undetermined. This CDR3 is 12 amino acids long. V was shortened by 5 bases and J by 9 bases, with 8 bases between the two germline ends. The CDR3 region has the DNA TGTGCCAGCAGTGTCGGGAGTTCACCCCTCCACTTT. Translation gives CASSVGSSPLHF.

The chain links TRBV3-1 (or the pseudogene TRBV3-2) to TRBJ1-1; 7 positions match TRBD1. Germline CDR1 is LGHDT and CDR2 is YNNKEL (reference sequence). There are 14 residues in the CDR3. The V segment lost 0 bases and the J segment 5 bases; nucleotides outside the gene matches: 3. The CDR3 loop is CASSQEGRGTEAFF. The DNA for the CDR3 is TGTGCCAGCAGCCAAGAGGGCAGGGGGACTGAAGCTTTCTTT.

The chain recombines TRBV10-2 with TRBJ2-1, with unresolved D. There are 14 residues in the CDR3. CDR1 and CDR2 (germline): WSHSY, SAAADI. Trimming shortened V by 7 bases and J by 4 bases, and 14 bases separated the two germline ends. DNA for the CDR3: TGCGCCAGCAATTCGCAGAATTCTTACAATGAGCAGTTCTTC. It encodes CASNSQNSYNEQFF.

The chain has TRBV6-5 and TRBJ2-1; 10 nucleotides match TRBD2. Germline-derived CDR1 and CDR2 are MNHEY and SVGAGI. The trim removed 4 bases at V and 5 bases at J, leaving 5 bases unmatched. The CDR3 runs 15 residues. CDR3 nucleotide sequence: TGTGCCAGCAGTTTCAGTCTAGCGGGGGACAATGAGCAGTTCTTC. Translation gives CASSFSLAGDNEQFF.

The genes are TRBV5-4 and TRBJ1-4; D gene uncertain. The CDR3 covers 15 residues. The V and J ends lost 0 bases and 7 bases respectively, with 13 bases between them. Per germline, CDR1 SGHNT and CDR2 YYREEE (reference sequence). The CDR3: CASSLGAERGEKLFF. As DNA, the CDR3 is TGTGCCAGCAGCTTGGGGGCCGAACGAGGTGAAAAACTGTTTTTT.

The chain joins TRBV5-1 to TRBJ1-3; the D is unclear. The CDR3 has 14 amino acids. Trimming cost V 5 bases and J 0 bases, with 9 bases left between them. The germline V gene encodes CDR1 SGHRS and CDR2 YFSETQ. The CDR3 region is CASRGLSSGNTIYF. DNA for the CDR3: TGCGCCAGCAGAGGATTGAGCTCTGGAAACACCATATATTTT.

The chain joins TRBV2 to TRBJ2-2; the D gene is possibly TRBD2 (6 bases). V was trimmed by 8 bases and J by 6 bases, leaving 19 bases between them. Germline V gene sequence: CDR1 SNHLY, CDR2 FYNNEI. The CDR3 runs 15 residues. The CDR3 spells CASGQRAVVSGELFF. CDR3 in DNA: TGTGCCAGCGGGCAGCGGGCGGTGGTATCCGGGGAGCTGTTTTTT. The variable domain in full, completed from reference TRBV2 and TRBJ2-2, reads EPEVTQTPSHQVTQMGQEVILRCVPISNHLYFYWYRQILGQKVEFLVSFYNNEISEKSEIFDDQFSVERPDGSNFTLKIRSTKLEDSAMYFCASGQRAVVSGELFFGEGSRLTVL.

The chain employs TRBV6-5 and TRBJ2-7; D is unresolved. The CDR3 consists of 15 residues. Trimming shortened V by 0 bases and J by 3 bases, and 12 bases separated the two germline ends. Germline V gives CDR1 MNHEY, CDR2 SVGAGI. Here the CDR3 reads CASSYSWAPGYEQYF. CDR3 DNA sequence: TGTGCCAGCAGTTACTCGTGGGCACCCGGCTACGAGCAGTACTTC.

The rearrangement uses TRBV4-3 and TRBJ1-5; D unresolved. V lost 0 bases, J lost 9 bases, and 15 bases lay in between. The germline gives CDR1 LGHNA, CDR2 YSLEER. This CDR3 region has 15 residues. CDR3 nucleotide sequence: TGCGCCAGCAGCCAAGATCTCGGCGAAAGCTGGCCCCAGCATTTT. Residues: CASSQDLGESWPQHF.

A note on this clone: The sample contains more than one DNA sequence encoding this CDR3. The CDR3 coding sequence is TGTGCCAGCAGCTTGGCCGGGAGCTACGAGCAGTACTTC. This translates into CASSLAGSYEQYF. This chain joins TRBV5-4 and TRBJ2-7; a possible D gene is TRBD2 (6 bases). The CDR3 totals 13 residues. Trimming took off 0 bases at V and 3 bases at J, with 7 bases between the two ends. Germline-derived CDR1 and CDR2 are SGHNT and YYREEE (reference sequence).

This chain uses TRBV7-9 with TRBJ2-5; 8 bases are a match to TRBD2. Germline V lookup: CDR1 SEHNR, CDR2 FQNEAQ (reference sequence). Trimming at V came to 2 bases and at J to 1 base, leaving 3 bases not matched to a gene. There are 15 residues in the CDR3. The CDR3 reads CASSLSSGLQETQYF. The CDR3 DNA reads as TGTGCCAGCAGCTTATCTAGCGGGCTCCAAGAGACCCAGTACTTC.

The chain couples TRBV18 to TRBJ1-1; possibly TRBD1 for D (5 bases). Deletions cut 6 bases from V and 6 bases from J, with 14 bases between. Per the germline V gene, CDR1 is KGHSH and CDR2 is LQKENI. CDR3 length: 13 residues. CDR3 amino acids: CASSPGQGAEAFF. CDR3 nucleotide sequence: TGTGCCAGCTCCCCTGGCCAAGGGGCTGAAGCTTTCTTT.

The chain recombines TRBV10-1 with TRBJ2-1; no reliable D call. Trimming took 6 bases from V and 6 from J, leaving 12 bases between them. The CDR3 has 13 residues. The germline gives CDR1 WNHNN, CDR2 SYGVQD (reference sequence). This chain's CDR3 is CASRTNSGNEQFF. The CDR3 DNA is TGCGCCAGCAGAACTAACTCAGGCAATGAGCAGTTCTTC.

This chain links TRBV7-2 with TRBJ1-4; D uncertain. Trimming took off 5 bases at V and 5 bases at J, with 9 bases between the two ends. CDR3 length: 13 amino acids. Germline CDR1 SGHTA, CDR2 FQGNSA. The CDR3 spells CASSPVSNEKLFF. DNA of the CDR3: TGTGCCAGCAGCCCCGTAAGCAATGAAAAACTGTTTTTT. Filled out from reference TRBV7-2 and TRBJ1-4, the complete variable domain reads GAGVSQSPSNKVTEKGKDVELRCDPISGHTALYWYRQSLGQGLEFLIYFQGNSAPDKSGLPSDRFSAERTGGSVSTLTIQRTQQEDSAVYLCASSPVSNEKLFFGSGTQLSVL.

The chain recombines TRBV11-2 with TRBJ2-1; the match to TRBD2 covers 12 bases. This CDR3 comprises 18 residues. Germline lookup yields CDR1 SGHAT and CDR2 FQNNGV. V shed 5 bases and J 2 bases; nucleotides not matched to a gene: 10. The CDR3 protein is CASSLILAGGPPYNEQFF. DNA for the CDR3: TGTGCCAGCAGCCTCATCCTAGCGGGAGGGCCCCCCTACAATGAGCAGTTCTTC. Drawing the rest from reference TRBV11-2 and TRBJ2-1, the complete variable domain is EAGVAQSPRYKIIEKRQSVAFWCNPISGHATLYWYQQILGQGPKLLIQFQNNGVVDDSQLPKDRFSAERLKGVDSTLKIQPAKLEDSAVYLCASSLILAGGPPYNEQFFGPGTRLTVL.

The table lists this clone with a few counts. V and J are TRBV27 and TRBJ1-2, with D unresolved. V was trimmed by 8 bases and J by 1 base, leaving 20 bases between them. CDR1 and CDR2 from the germline V gene are MNHEY and SMNVEV (reference sequence). This CDR3 region has 16 residues. This CDR3 is CASHAYSGSSNYGYTF. CDR3 DNA sequence: TGTGCCAGCCACGCCTATTCCGGGAGCAGTAACTATGGCTACACCTTC.

This chain links TRBV3-1 (or the pseudogene TRBV3-2) with TRBJ2-1; 9 positions match TRBD2. Germline loops: CDR1 LGHDT, CDR2 YNNKEL (reference sequence). CDR3 length: 14 amino acids. Unmatched junction bases numbered 9, after V lost 8 bases and J lost 7 bases. CDR3 nucleotides: TGTGCCAGCCGCCCTAGCGGGGAGTGGAATGAGCAGTTCTTC. It codes for CASRPSGEWNEQFF.

V is TRBV9 and J is TRBJ2-2; 12 bases agree with TRBD2. Germline V gene data show CDR1 as SGDLS and CDR2 as YYNGEE. This CDR3 comprises 17 residues. V lost 3 bases and J lost 4; bases outside the gene matches: 7. Written as DNA, the CDR3 is TGTGCCAGCAGCGAGCGACTAGCGGGAGAGGGCACCGGGGAGCTGTTTTTT. Its protein is CASSERLAGEGTGELFF.

The V gene is TRBV24-1, the J gene TRBJ1-1; 9 bases are shared with TRBD1. The CDR3 has 12 amino acids. Germline CDR1 reads KGHDR; CDR2 reads SFDVKD. V shed 4 bases and J 11 bases; nucleotides not matched to a gene: 4. The CDR3 DNA sequence: TGTGCCACCAGTGACCCCGGGACAGGGGCTTTCTTT. This gives the protein CATSDPGTGAFF.

This chain uses TRBV6-2 or TRBV6-3 with TRBJ2-7; D ambiguous. CDR1 is MNHEY, CDR2 SVGEGT, per germline. CDR3 length equals 13 residues. V lost 5 bases and J 2 bases, leaving 10 bases between the germline ends. CDR3 sequence: CASSRHSPYEQYF. The CDR3 DNA is TGTGCCAGCAGTAGGCATTCACCCTACGAGCAGTACTTC.

To note about this clone: This sample includes further DNA sequences coding for the same CDR3. The rearrangement joins TRBV5-6 to TRBJ2-5; D not certain. The CDR3 totals 11 residues. The V end was cut by 2 bases, the J end by 5 bases, with 4 bases between. Germline-derived CDR1 and CDR2 are SGHDT and YYEEEE. The CDR3 spells CASSFGETQYF. The CDR3 DNA reads TGTGCCAGCAGCTTTGGGGAGACCCAGTACTTC.

This clone was recorded once. This rearrangement joins TRBV5-1 to TRBJ2-5; D is ambiguous. Germline values: CDR1 SGHRS, CDR2 YFSETQ. Trimming removed 6 bases from V and 0 bases from J, with 6 bases in between. This CDR3 is built from 12 residues. The CDR3 sequence is CASNRDQETQYF. The CDR3 region has the DNA TGCGCCAGCAACCGGGACCAAGAGACCCAGTACTTC.